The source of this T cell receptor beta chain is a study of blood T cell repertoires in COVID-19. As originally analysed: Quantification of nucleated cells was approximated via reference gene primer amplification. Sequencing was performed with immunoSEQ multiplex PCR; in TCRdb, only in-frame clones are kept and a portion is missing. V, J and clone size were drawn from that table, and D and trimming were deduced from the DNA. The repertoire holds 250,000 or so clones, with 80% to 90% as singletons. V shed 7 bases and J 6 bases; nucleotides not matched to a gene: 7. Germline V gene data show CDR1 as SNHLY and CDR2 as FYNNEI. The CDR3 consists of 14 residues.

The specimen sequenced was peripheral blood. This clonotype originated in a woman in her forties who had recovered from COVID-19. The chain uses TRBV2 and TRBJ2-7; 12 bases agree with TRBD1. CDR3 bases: TGTGCCAGCAACCGGGACAGGGGGCTCGGCGAGCAGTACTTC. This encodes CASNRDRGLGEQYF.